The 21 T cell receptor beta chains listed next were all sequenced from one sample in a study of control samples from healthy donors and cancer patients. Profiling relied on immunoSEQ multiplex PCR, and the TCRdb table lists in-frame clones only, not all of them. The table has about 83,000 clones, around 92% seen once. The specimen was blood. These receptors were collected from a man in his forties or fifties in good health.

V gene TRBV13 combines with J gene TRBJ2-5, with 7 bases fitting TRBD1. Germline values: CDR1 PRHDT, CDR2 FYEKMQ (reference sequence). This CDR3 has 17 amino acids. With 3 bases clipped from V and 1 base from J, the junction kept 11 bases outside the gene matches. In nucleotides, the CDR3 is TGTGCCAGCAGCTTGAGAGAACGGGACAGATTCCAAGAGACCCAGTACTTC. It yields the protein CASSLRERDRFQETQYF.

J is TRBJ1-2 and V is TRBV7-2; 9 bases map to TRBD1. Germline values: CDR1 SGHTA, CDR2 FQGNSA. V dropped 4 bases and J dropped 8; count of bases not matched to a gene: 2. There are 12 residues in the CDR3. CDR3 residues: CASSWGTGGYTF. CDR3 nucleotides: TGTGCCAGCAGCTGGGGGACAGGGGGCTACACCTTC.

The CDR3 loop is CASSYPSNEQFF. The DNA of the CDR3 is TGTGCCAGCAGTTACCCGTCCAATGAGCAGTTCTTC. V is TRBV6-6 and J is TRBJ2-1, with no clear D. Germline-derived CDR1 and CDR2 are MNHNY and SVGAGI (reference sequence). The germline V and J ends were trimmed by 2 bases and 6 bases, with 5 bases remaining between them. The CDR3 length is 12 residues.

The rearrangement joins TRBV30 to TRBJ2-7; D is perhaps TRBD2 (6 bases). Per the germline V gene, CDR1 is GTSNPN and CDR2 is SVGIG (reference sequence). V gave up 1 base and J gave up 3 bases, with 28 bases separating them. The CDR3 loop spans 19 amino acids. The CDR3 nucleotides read TGTGCCTGGAGTGCGGCCGGAATGGTTTCGGGACTGAGTTTCTACGAGCAGTACTTC. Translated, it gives CAWSAAGMVSGLSFYEQYF.

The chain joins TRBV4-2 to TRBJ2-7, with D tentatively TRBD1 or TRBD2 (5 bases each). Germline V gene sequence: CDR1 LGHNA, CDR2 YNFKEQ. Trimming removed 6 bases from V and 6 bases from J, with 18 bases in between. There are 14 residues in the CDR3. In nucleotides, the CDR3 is TGTGCCAGCAGAGGCTCGGTGGGTGGGGGCGAGCAGTACTTC. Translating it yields CASRGSVGGGEQYF.

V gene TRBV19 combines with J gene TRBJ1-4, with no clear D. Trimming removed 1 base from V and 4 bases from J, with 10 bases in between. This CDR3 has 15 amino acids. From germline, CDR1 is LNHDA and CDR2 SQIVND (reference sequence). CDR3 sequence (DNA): TGTGCCAGTAGTATAGGGCTCGGGAATAATGAAAAACTGTTTTTT. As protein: CASSIGLGNNEKLFF.

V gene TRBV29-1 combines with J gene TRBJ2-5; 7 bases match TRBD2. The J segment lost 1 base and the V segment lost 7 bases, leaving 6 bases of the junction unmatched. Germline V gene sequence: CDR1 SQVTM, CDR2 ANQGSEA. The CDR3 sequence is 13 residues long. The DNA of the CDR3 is TGCAGCGGGGAGGGGTGGACCCAAGAGACCCAGTACTTC. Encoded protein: CSGEGWTQETQYF.

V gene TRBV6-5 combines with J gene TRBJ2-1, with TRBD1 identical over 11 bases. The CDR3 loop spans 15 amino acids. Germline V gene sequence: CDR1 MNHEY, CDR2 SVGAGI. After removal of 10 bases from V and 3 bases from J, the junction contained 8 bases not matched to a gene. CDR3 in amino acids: CATGKGQGDYNEQFF. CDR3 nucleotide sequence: TGTGCCACCGGAAAGGGACAGGGGGACTACAATGAGCAGTTCTTC.

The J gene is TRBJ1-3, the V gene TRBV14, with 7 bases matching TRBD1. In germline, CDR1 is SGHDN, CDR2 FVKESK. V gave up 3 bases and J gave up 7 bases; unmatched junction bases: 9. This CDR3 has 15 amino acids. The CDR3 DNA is TGTGCCAGCAGCCAGGGACAGTCCTACGGCAACACCATATATTTT. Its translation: CASSQGQSYGNTIYF.

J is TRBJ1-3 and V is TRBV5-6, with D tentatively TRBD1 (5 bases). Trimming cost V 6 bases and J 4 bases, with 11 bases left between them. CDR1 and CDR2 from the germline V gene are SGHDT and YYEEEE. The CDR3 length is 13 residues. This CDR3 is CASTKRGGNTIYF. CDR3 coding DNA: TGTGCCAGCACCAAACGGGGGGGAAACACCATATATTTT.

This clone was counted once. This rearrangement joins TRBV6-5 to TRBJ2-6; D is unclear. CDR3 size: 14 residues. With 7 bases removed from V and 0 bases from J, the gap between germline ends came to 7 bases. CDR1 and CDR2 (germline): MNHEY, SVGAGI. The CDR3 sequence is CASKRASGANVLTF. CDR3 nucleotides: TGTGCCAGCAAGCGAGCCTCTGGGGCCAACGTCCTGACTTTC.

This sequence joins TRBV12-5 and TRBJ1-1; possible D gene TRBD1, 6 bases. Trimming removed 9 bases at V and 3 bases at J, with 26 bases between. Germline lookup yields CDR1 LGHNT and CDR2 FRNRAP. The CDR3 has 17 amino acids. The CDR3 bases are TGTGCTAGAGCAATACCCGGACCGGGGGGCGCGGACACTGAAGCTTTCTTT. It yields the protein CARAIPGPGGADTEAFF.

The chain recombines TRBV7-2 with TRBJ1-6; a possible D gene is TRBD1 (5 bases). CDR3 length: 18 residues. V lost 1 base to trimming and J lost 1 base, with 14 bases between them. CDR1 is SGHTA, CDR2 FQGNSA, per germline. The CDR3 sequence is CASSLVGLGGSYNSPLHF. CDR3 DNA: TGTGCCAGCAGCTTAGTAGGCCTGGGGGGATCCTATAATTCACCCCTCCACTTT.

This chain's CDR3 is CASSMGLGRPNTEAFF. Written as DNA, the CDR3 is TGTGCCAGTAGTATGGGACTAGGACGGCCGAACACTGAAGCTTTCTTT. The V and J genes are TRBV19 and TRBJ1-1; a possible D gene is TRBD1 (5 bases). The V gene's germline CDR1 is LNHDA and CDR2 SQIVND (reference sequence). Trimming left V 3 bases short and J 1 base short, with 15 bases between. The length of the CDR3 is 16 residues.

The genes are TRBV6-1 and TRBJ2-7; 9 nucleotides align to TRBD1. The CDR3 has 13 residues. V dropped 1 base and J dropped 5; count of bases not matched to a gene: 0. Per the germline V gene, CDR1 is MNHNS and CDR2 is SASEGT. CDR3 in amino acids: CASSEGTGDEQYF. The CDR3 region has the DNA TGTGCCAGCAGTGAAGGGACAGGGGACGAGCAGTACTTC.

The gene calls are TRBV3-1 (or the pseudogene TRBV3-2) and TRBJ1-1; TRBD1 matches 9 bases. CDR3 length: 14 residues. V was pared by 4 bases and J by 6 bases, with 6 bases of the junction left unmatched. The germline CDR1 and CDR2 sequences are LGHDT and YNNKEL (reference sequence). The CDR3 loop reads CASSPGTGRPEAFF. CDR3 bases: TGTGCCAGCAGCCCCGGGACAGGGAGACCTGAAGCTTTCTTT.

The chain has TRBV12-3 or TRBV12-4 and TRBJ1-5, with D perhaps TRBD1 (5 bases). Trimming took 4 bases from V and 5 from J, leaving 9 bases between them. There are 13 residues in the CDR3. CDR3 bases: TGTGCCAGCAGTTGGGCGGGGGATCAGCCCCAGCATTTT. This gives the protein CASSWAGDQPQHF.

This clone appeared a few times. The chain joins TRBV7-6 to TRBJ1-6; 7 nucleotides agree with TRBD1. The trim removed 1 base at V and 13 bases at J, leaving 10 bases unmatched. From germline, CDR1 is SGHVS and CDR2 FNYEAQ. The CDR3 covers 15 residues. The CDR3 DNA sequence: TGTGCCAGCAGCTTAGATGTCGGGACAGAAGTTCCCCTCCACTTT. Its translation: CASSLDVGTEVPLHF.

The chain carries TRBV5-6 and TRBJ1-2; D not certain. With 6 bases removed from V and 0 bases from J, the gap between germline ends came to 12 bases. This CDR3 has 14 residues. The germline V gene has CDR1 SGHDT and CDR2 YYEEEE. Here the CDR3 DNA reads TGTGCCAGCAAAAATCCCGGTTCTAACTATGGCTACACCTTC. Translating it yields CASKNPGSNYGYTF.

CDR3 nucleotide sequence: TGCGCCAGCAGTCCTCAGGTCCTGTACGAGCAGTACTTC. Amino acids: CASSPQVLYEQYF. V is TRBV10-1 and J is TRBJ2-7, with unresolved D. CDR3 length: 13 residues. V lost 5 bases, J lost 4 bases, and 12 bases lay in between. Germline CDR1 and CDR2: WNHNN and SYGVQD (reference sequence).

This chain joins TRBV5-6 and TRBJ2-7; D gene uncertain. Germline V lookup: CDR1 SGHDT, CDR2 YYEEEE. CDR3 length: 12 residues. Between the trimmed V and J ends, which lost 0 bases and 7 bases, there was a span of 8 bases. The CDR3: CASSLGEGEQYF. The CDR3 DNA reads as TGTGCCAGCAGCTTGGGGGAAGGGGAGCAGTACTTC. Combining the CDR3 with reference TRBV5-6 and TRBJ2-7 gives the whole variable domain DAGVTQSPTHLIKTRGQQVTLRCSPKSGHDTVSWYQQALGQGPQFIFQYYEEEERQRGNFPDRFSGHQFPNYSSELNVNALLLGDSALYLCASSLGEGEQYFGPGTRLTVT.